Presented here are 5 T cell receptor beta chains from one specimen sequenced in a study of T-cell memory formation after mild COVID-19. TCRdb redid the calling of the 5' RACE reads with MiXCR, one entry per CDR3 protein. The table lists some 320,000 distinct CDR3 sequences, 13% to 15% of them singletons, with roughly a fifth in the top ten. The sequenced material came from PBMCs or a T cell subset sorted from them (not recorded which). The receptors come from a man younger than 35 who had mild COVID-19 (a few samples of this study predate the infection). Cell type and time point are not known.

The V and J genes are TRBV24-1 and TRBJ2-7, with a weak D call TRBD1 (5 bases). Trimming removed 6 bases from V and 7 bases from J, with 15 bases in between. There are 13 residues in the CDR3. The V gene's germline CDR1 is KGHDR and CDR2 SFDVKD. The CDR3 reads CATSTGSTGEQYF. As DNA, the CDR3 is TGTGCCACCAGTACAGGATCCACTGGGGAGCAGTACTTC.

This clonotype is a singleton in its sample. The chain joins TRBV28 to TRBJ2-3; 10 bases map to TRBD1. Germline trimming cut 5 bases from V and 4 bases from J; bases unmatched to any gene: 6. The CDR3 has 15 residues. Looked up from germline, CDR1 is MDHEN and CDR2 is SYDVKM. CDR3 nucleotide sequence: TGTGCCAGCAGTGCTCCGGGACAGGGGTCAGATACGCAGTATTTT. Amino acid sequence: CASSAPGQGSDTQYF.

This clonotype was counted many times. The gene calls are TRBV7-3 and TRBJ2-2; a weak D match, TRBD1 (6 bases). CDR1 is SGHTA and CDR2 is FQGTGA in the germline V gene. The CDR3 has 17 amino acids. Trimming cost V 5 bases and J 2 bases, with 18 bases left between them. The CDR3 spells CASSPIMWTENTGELFF. CDR3 coding DNA: TGTGCCAGCAGCCCCATTATGTGGACAGAAAACACCGGGGAGCTGTTTTTT.

The chain joins TRBV4-3 to TRBJ2-3, with 7 bases lining up with TRBD2. V trimming: 3 bases; J trimming: 1 base; junction bases outside the gene matches: 1. Germline V gene data show CDR1 as LGHNA and CDR2 as YSLEER. The CDR3 runs to 14 residues. Here the CDR3 reads CASSHAGGTDTQYF. CDR3 nucleotide sequence: TGCGCCAGCAGCCACGCGGGGGGCACAGATACGCAGTATTTT.

The genes are TRBV4-2 and TRBJ1-5, with D possibly being TRBD1 (5 bases). CDR1 is LGHNA, CDR2 YNFKEQ, per germline. Trimming removed 0 bases from V and 2 bases from J, with 8 bases in between. CDR3 size: 15 residues. The CDR3 coding sequence is TGTGCCAGCAGCCAAGAACGGGGCGGCAATCAGCCCCAGCATTTT. As protein: CASSQERGGNQPQHF.